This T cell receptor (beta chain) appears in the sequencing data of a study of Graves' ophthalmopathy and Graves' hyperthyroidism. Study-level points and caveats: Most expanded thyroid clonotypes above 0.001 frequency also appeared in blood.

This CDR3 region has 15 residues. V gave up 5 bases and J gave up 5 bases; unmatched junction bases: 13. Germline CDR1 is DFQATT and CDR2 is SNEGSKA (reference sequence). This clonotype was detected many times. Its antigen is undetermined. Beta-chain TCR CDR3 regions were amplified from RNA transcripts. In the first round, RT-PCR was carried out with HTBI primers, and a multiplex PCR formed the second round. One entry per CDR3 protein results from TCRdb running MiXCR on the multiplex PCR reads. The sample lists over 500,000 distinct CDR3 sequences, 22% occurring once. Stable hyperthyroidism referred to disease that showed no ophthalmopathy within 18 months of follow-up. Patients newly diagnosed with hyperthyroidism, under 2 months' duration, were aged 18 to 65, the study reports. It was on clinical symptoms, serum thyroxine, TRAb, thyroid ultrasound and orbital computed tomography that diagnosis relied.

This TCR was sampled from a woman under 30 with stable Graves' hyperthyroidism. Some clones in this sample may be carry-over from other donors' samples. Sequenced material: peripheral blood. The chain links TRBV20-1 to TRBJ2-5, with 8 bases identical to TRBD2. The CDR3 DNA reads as TGCAGTGCTGGATGGAGCGGGGGACTGCGGGAGACCCAGTACTTC. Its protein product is CSAGWSGGLRETQYF.